What follows are 25 T cell receptor beta chains derived from one specimen sequenced in a study of blood T cell repertoires in COVID-19. The protocol was immunoSEQ multiplex PCR, while the TCRdb copy is restricted to in-frame clones and leaves out a portion. The data contain approximately 90,000 clones, about 83% of them singletons. Material: peripheral blood. The source is a man between 65 and 85 years old with COVID-19, enrolled during active disease.

The chain uses TRBV7-2 and TRBJ1-2, with D perhaps matching TRBD1 (6 bases). Germline V gene lookup returns CDR1 SGHTA and CDR2 FQGNSA. The ends were cut back, 1 base at V and 8 bases at J, with 11 bases in the middle. CDR3 length: 13 residues. The CDR3 region has the DNA TGTGCCAGCAGCTTAGACAGGGCAACAGGCTACACCTTC. Translation: CASSLDRATGYTF.

The chain carries TRBV19 and TRBJ1-3; no reliable D call. The CDR3 is made up of 16 amino acids. Germline CDR1 is LNHDA and CDR2 is SQIVND (reference sequence). Trimming cost V 3 bases and J 8 bases, with 20 bases left between them. CDR3 nucleotide sequence: TGTGCCAGTAGTATGAACTCTGGGCAGGTGGTCCACACCATATATTTT. It yields the protein CASSMNSGQVVHTIYF.

This clone has only a few counts. The chain has TRBV3-1 (or the pseudogene TRBV3-2) and TRBJ1-2, with 11 bases that match TRBD1. Trimming removed 4 bases from V and 6 bases from J; junction bases left unmatched: 4. Germline V gene lookup returns CDR1 LGHDT and CDR2 YNNKEL (reference sequence). This CDR3 contains 14 residues. This CDR3 reads CASSRGQGANGYTF. CDR3 nucleotides: TGTGCCAGCAGCCGCGGACAGGGGGCAAATGGCTACACCTTC.

This sequence joins TRBV30 and TRBJ2-3, with TRBD2 identical over 11 bases. Germline V gives CDR1 GTSNPN, CDR2 SVGIG (reference sequence). This CDR3 contains 12 residues. The CDR3 coding sequence is TGTGGACTAGCGGGAAACACAGATACGCAGTATTTT. This sequence encodes CGLAGNTDTQYF.

This rearrangement joins TRBV19 to TRBJ2-7; D possibly corresponds to TRBD1 (6 bases). V lost 5 bases and J 4 bases, leaving 18 bases between the germline ends. The length of the CDR3 is 15 residues. Germline CDR1 is LNHDA and CDR2 is SQIVND (reference sequence). In DNA form, the CDR3 reads TGTGCCAGTAGTCCGTCGACCGGGACAAAATACGAGCAGTACTTC. This gives the protein CASSPSTGTKYEQYF.

The chain recombines TRBV18 with TRBJ2-3; the D is unclear. Germline values: CDR1 KGHSH, CDR2 LQKENI. The ends were cut back, 6 bases at V and 3 bases at J, with 10 bases in the middle. This CDR3 comprises 13 residues. The CDR3 DNA reads as TGTGCCAGCTCCCCCGGGTTGACAGATACGCAGTATTTT. It specifies CASSPGLTDTQYF. The full variable domain, with the rest looked up from reference TRBV18 and TRBJ2-3, is NAGVMQNPRHLVRRRGQEARLRCSPMKGHSHVYWYRQLPEEGLKFMVYLQKENIIDESGMPKERFSAEFPKEGPSILRIQQVVRGDSAAYFCASSPGLTDTQYFGPGTRLTVL.

The count of this clone is one. V and J are TRBV29-1 and TRBJ2-7; possibly TRBD2 for D (7 bases). V was pared by 6 bases and J by 2 bases, with 14 bases between. This CDR3 comprises 13 residues. In germline, CDR1 is SQVTM, CDR2 ANQGSEA. CDR3 DNA sequence: TGCAGCGTGGGGGCTAGCGGTCCCTACGAGCAGTACTTC. It is translated as CSVGASGPYEQYF.

This rearrangement joins TRBV4-2 to TRBJ2-7; 8 bases line up with TRBD1. In germline, CDR1 is LGHNA, CDR2 YNFKEQ. J was trimmed by 1 base and V by 3 bases; bases with no gene match: 8. The CDR3 is 16 residues long. The CDR3 region has the DNA TGTGCCAGCAGCCAGGCAGGACAGGGAGGTTCCTACGAGCAGTACTTC. It translates to CASSQAGQGGSYEQYF.

The V and J genes are TRBV6-2 or TRBV6-3 and TRBJ1-5; no clear D. The CDR3 totals 12 residues. Deletions cut 6 bases from V and 10 bases from J, with 13 bases between. Per germline, CDR1 MNHEY and CDR2 SVGEGT. CDR3 sequence (DNA): TGTGCCAGCAGCCACTTAGGGAGCCCCCAGCATTTT. Protein product: CASSHLGSPQHF.

The genes are TRBV19 and TRBJ1-1; a weak D match, TRBD1 (6 bases). CDR1 is LNHDA, CDR2 SQIVND, per germline (reference sequence). This CDR3 contains 15 residues. V lost 3 bases to trimming and J lost 6 bases, with 17 bases between them. The CDR3 DNA reads TGTGCCAGTAGTATTCTGGGGGGGGCCATGGCTGAAGCTTTCTTT. Amino acids: CASSILGGAMAEAFF.

This chain uses TRBV7-2 with TRBJ2-1; TRBD2 matches at 13 bases. The CDR3 is 15 residues long. Germline CDR1 and CDR2: SGHTA and FQGNSA. Germline trimming cut 6 bases from V and 9 bases from J; bases unmatched to any gene: 8. The CDR3 is CASSWTSGGRGEQFF. For the CDR3, the DNA is TGTGCCAGCAGTTGGACTAGCGGGGGCCGGGGTGAGCAGTTCTTC.

The chain employs TRBV27 and TRBJ1-2; TRBD1 matches 12 bases. This CDR3 region has 15 residues. Per germline, CDR1 MNHEY and CDR2 SMNVEV (reference sequence). V shed 5 bases and J 6 bases; nucleotides not matched to a gene: 7. As DNA, the CDR3 is TGTGCCAGCAGTCCCTCGGGACAGGGGGCGAATGGCTACACCTTC. Protein product: CASSPSGQGANGYTF.

V is TRBV28 and J is TRBJ2-5; D ambiguous. Between the trimmed V and J ends, which lost 6 bases and 1 base, there was a span of 3 bases. This CDR3 region has 11 residues. Germline CDR1 MDHEN, CDR2 SYDVKM. CDR3 sequence: CASSRQETQYF. The CDR3 DNA sequence: TGTGCCAGCAGCCGCCAAGAGACCCAGTACTTC. The variable domain in full, with the rest retrieved from reference TRBV28 and TRBJ2-5, is DVKVTQSSRYLVKRTGEKVFLECVQDMDHENMFWYRQDPGLGLRLIYFSYDVKMKEKGDIPEGYSVSREKKERFSLILESASTNQTSMYLCASSRQETQYFGPGTRLLVL.

The chain combines TRBV7-8 with TRBJ2-3, with TRBD2 identical over 11 bases. The CDR3 is 16 residues long. V shed 5 bases and J 3 bases; nucleotides not matched to a gene: 7. Germline V gene data show CDR1 as SGHVS and CDR2 as FQNEAQ. The CDR3 nucleotides are TGTGCCAGCAGCAACTTAGCGGGAGGGGGGACAGATACGCAGTATTTT. The encoded protein is CASSNLAGGGTDTQYF.

The chain carries TRBV5-5 and TRBJ1-1; TRBD1 matches 7 bases. The CDR3 sequence is 14 residues long. The germline V gene has CDR1 SGHKS and CDR2 YYEKEE (reference sequence). With V trimmed by 4 bases and J by 5 bases, 8 bases remained unmatched. The DNA of the CDR3 is TGTGCCAGCAGCCTAGGGGGCGCTGGGACTGAAGCTTTCTTT. This codes for CASSLGGAGTEAFF.

This clone was observed a few times. V gene TRBV6-6 combines with J gene TRBJ2-7; 12 positions agree with TRBD1. CDR3 length: 15 residues. Unmatched junction bases numbered 8, after V lost 8 bases and J lost 3 bases. CDR1 and CDR2 from the germline V gene are MNHNY and SVGAGI (reference sequence). This CDR3 reads CASQLGQGAGYEQYF. DNA for the CDR3: TGTGCCAGCCAATTGGGACAGGGGGCTGGCTACGAGCAGTACTTC.

This chain connects TRBV11-2 to TRBJ2-5; 7 bases line up with TRBD2. The V and J ends lost 0 bases and 0 bases, in that order; junction bases with no gene match: 7. Germline CDR1 reads SGHAT; CDR2 reads FQNNGV. The CDR3 loop spans 17 amino acids. The CDR3 loop is CASSLDIGAGYQETQYF. CDR3 sequence (DNA): TGTGCCAGCAGCTTAGATATAGGAGCGGGGTACCAAGAGACCCAGTACTTC.

This rearrangement joins TRBV30 to TRBJ2-7; tentative D call: TRBD1 (5 bases). This CDR3 contains 11 residues. V dropped 3 bases and J dropped 7 bases, with 10 bases sitting between them. Germline CDR1 reads GTSNPN; CDR2 reads SVGIG (reference sequence). Here the CDR3 DNA reads TGTGCCTGGAGAAGGGGTAGAGAGCAGTACTTC. Amino acid sequence: CAWRRGREQYF.

V is TRBV6-5 and J is TRBJ1-2, with 7 bases aligning to TRBD1. CDR3 length: 14 amino acids. Germline V gene sequence: CDR1 MNHEY, CDR2 SVGAGI. With 2 bases clipped from V and 8 bases from J, the junction kept 8 bases outside the gene matches. CDR3 amino acids: CASSYLGGAGGYTF. The CDR3 nucleotides are TGTGCCAGCAGTTACCTAGGGGGCGCAGGGGGCTACACCTTC.

V gene TRBV5-1 combines with J gene TRBJ1-1; D remains ambiguous. In germline, CDR1 is SGHRS, CDR2 YFSETQ. The length of the CDR3 is 15 residues. V was cut by 1 base and J by 3 bases, with 13 bases left in between. The CDR3, as DNA: TGCGCCAGCAGCTTGTCGACGGGGATGGACACTGAAGCTTTCTTT. Residues: CASSLSTGMDTEAFF.

V is TRBV7-9 and J is TRBJ1-5, with 7 bases that match TRBD1. V was pared by 4 bases and J by 1 base, with 7 bases of the junction left unmatched. CDR3 length: 16 amino acids. Germline V gives CDR1 SEHNR, CDR2 FQNEAQ (reference sequence). The chain's CDR3 is CASSSSDRDSNQPQHF. For the CDR3, the DNA is TGTGCCAGCAGCTCCTCAGACAGGGACAGCAATCAGCCCCAGCATTTT.

The chain's CDR3 is CASSSLTGGPRETQYF. The CDR3 nucleotides read TGTGCCAGCAGTTCCCTTACGGGGGGGCCGCGAGAGACCCAGTACTTC. The gene calls are TRBV6-5 and TRBJ2-5, with 8 bases fitting TRBD2. The V and J ends lost 4 bases and 4 bases, in that order; junction bases with no gene match: 11. The CDR3 contains 16 residues. Per germline, CDR1 MNHEY and CDR2 SVGAGI.

The gene calls are TRBV11-3 and TRBJ2-5, with 9 nucleotides matching TRBD2. Germline V gene lookup returns CDR1 SGHNT and CDR2 YENEEA. V lost 6 bases, J lost 5 bases, and 10 bases stayed unmatched. This CDR3 spans 15 amino acids. CDR3 sequence: CASRSMTSGDETQYF. CDR3 sequence (DNA): TGTGCCAGCAGAAGTATGACTAGCGGAGACGAGACCCAGTACTTC.

The genes are TRBV7-3 and TRBJ2-3; TRBD2 agrees at 10 bases. Losses at the gene ends were 2 bases for V and 4 bases for J; bases not matched to a gene: 15. The CDR3 runs to 19 residues. Looked up from germline, CDR1 is SGHTA and CDR2 is FQGTGA. CDR3 region: CASSLLVRGTSGESDTQYF. CDR3 DNA sequence: TGTGCCAGCAGCTTATTAGTCAGGGGCACTAGCGGGGAATCAGATACGCAGTATTTT.

V and J are TRBV7-9 and TRBJ2-2, with D tentatively TRBD1 (5 bases). Germline V gene sequence: CDR1 SEHNR, CDR2 FQNEAQ (reference sequence). Between the trimmed V and J ends, which lost 5 bases and 3 bases, there was a span of 13 bases. CDR3 length equals 15 residues. The CDR3: CASSRDSPYTGELFF. The DNA for the CDR3 is TGTGCCAGCAGCCGCGACAGTCCTTACACCGGGGAGCTGTTTTTT.